These 32 T cell receptor beta chains came from one sample sequenced in a study of Graves' ophthalmopathy and Graves' hyperthyroidism. Amplification of the TCR beta CDR3 regions used RNA transcripts (as template). HTBI-primed RT-PCR formed the first round, and a multiplex PCR formed the second. TCRdb reprocessed the multiplex PCR reads with MiXCR, giving one entry per CDR3 protein. The sample records about 620,000 distinct CDR3 sequences, about a fifth being singletons. Sequencing input: peripheral blood. Receptors originate from a woman aged 18 to 35 with stable Graves' hyperthyroidism. Some clones in this sample may be carry-over from other donors' samples.

This clonotype was recorded at least ten times. The V and J genes are TRBV24-1 and TRBJ2-5; D is perhaps TRBD1 or TRBD2 (5 bases each). Germline loops: CDR1 KGHDR, CDR2 SFDVKD. V lost 3 bases and J 5 bases, leaving 15 bases between the germline ends. The CDR3 is 15 amino acids. CDR3 DNA: TGTGCCACCAGTGATGGGGGAACCCCTCAGGAGACCCAGTACTTC. Protein product: CATSDGGTPQETQYF.

The table lists this clonotype with a few counts. This chain uses TRBV5-1 with TRBJ2-7; 9 positions agree with TRBD1. This CDR3 contains 16 residues. CDR1 is SGHRS and CDR2 is YFSETQ in the germline V gene. With 2 bases clipped from V and 0 bases from J, the junction kept 6 bases outside the gene matches. DNA for the CDR3: TGCGCCAGCAGCTTAGGACAGGGGCCAAGCTCCTACGAGCAGTACTTC. Amino acid sequence: CASSLGQGPSSYEQYF.

This rearrangement joins TRBV7-8 to TRBJ2-7; 7 nucleotides match TRBD1. This CDR3 has 15 residues. Germline trimming cut 2 bases from V and 3 bases from J; bases unmatched to any gene: 7. Germline V gene data show CDR1 as SGHVS and CDR2 as FQNEAQ. CDR3 protein: CASSLSPGGFYEQYF. In nucleotides, the CDR3 is TGTGCCAGCAGCTTATCGCCAGGGGGTTTCTACGAGCAGTACTTC.

The chain couples TRBV20-1 to TRBJ2-6; maybe TRBD2 (5 bases). The CDR3 covers 18 residues. Trimming pared 6 bases from V and 0 bases from J, leaving 21 bases between. Germline assignment: CDR1 DFQATT and CDR2 SNEGSKA (reference sequence). The CDR3 here is CSARSRGKRYSGANVLTF. DNA for the CDR3: TGCAGTGCCAGGAGTCGGGGTAAACGATACTCTGGGGCCAACGTCCTGACTTTC.

This clonotype was counted at least ten times. The rearrangement links TRBV20-1 to TRBJ1-2, with 8 bases that match TRBD1. The trim removed 3 bases at V and 3 bases at J, leaving 3 bases unmatched. Germline V gives CDR1 DFQATT, CDR2 SNEGSKA (reference sequence). The CDR3 is 13 amino acids. The CDR3 loop reads CSASDRGDYGYTF. The CDR3 DNA reads TGCAGTGCTAGTGACAGGGGTGACTATGGCTACACCTTC.

Notes on this clonotype: An end of the junction does not agree with germline; a read error may underlie this. V is TRBV4-1 and J is TRBJ1-1; 9 bases align to TRBD1. Germline V gene data show CDR1 as MGHRA and CDR2 as YSYEKL. This CDR3 region has 19 residues. CDR3 DNA: TGCGCCAGCAGCCAACCGGGAGTCCGGACAGGGGTAGGGGAGACTGATGCTTTCTTT. It translates to CASSQPGVRTGVGETDAFF.

This clonotype was detected only a few times. This sequence joins TRBV15 and TRBJ2-2; TRBD1 aligns across 8 bases. The germline gives CDR1 LNHNV, CDR2 YYDKDF (reference sequence). This CDR3 is built from 16 residues. Trimming removed 1 base from V and 3 bases from J; junction bases left unmatched: 4. Here the CDR3 reads CATSRAGGAYTGELFF. As DNA, the CDR3 is TGTGCCACCAGCAGAGCAGGGGGCGCGTACACCGGGGAGCTGTTTTTT.

Note on this clonotype: A read error may explain this, as a much larger clone is one base away. The chain couples TRBV7-3 to TRBJ2-7, with 7 bases fitting TRBD2. With V trimmed by 5 bases and J by 0 bases, 4 bases remained unmatched. This CDR3 comprises 14 residues. Germline V gene data show CDR1 as SGHTA and CDR2 as FQGTGA. The chain's CDR3 is CASSLRDYSYEQYF. The CDR3 DNA reads TGTGCCAGCAGCCTCCGGGACTACTCCTACGAGCAGTACTTC.

The chain has TRBV19 and TRBJ1-5; perhaps TRBD1 as D (6 bases). This CDR3 contains 14 residues. Germline values: CDR1 LNHDA, CDR2 SQIVND (reference sequence). V shed 7 bases and J shed 5 bases, with 15 bases lying between them. The CDR3 DNA is TGTGCCAGTACCACGTGGGACAACGATCAGCCCCAGCATTTT. It codes for CASTTWDNDQPQHF.

The chain employs TRBV7-9 and TRBJ2-7, with 11 bases lining up with TRBD2. With 2 bases clipped from V and 4 bases from J, the junction kept 4 bases outside the gene matches. This CDR3 contains 15 residues. From germline, CDR1 is SEHNR and CDR2 FQNEAQ (reference sequence). The CDR3 region is CASSLIAGGPYEQYF. In DNA form, the CDR3 reads TGTGCCAGCAGCTTAATAGCGGGAGGGCCATACGAGCAGTACTTC.

This clonotype occurred many times. The chain combines TRBV27 with TRBJ2-2; D is unresolved. CDR1 is MNHEY, CDR2 SMNVEV, per germline (reference sequence). Trimming shortened V by 3 bases and J by 8 bases, and 7 bases separated the two germline ends. This CDR3 region has 12 residues. The CDR3 reads CASSFPRGELFF. CDR3 DNA: TGTGCCAGCAGTTTCCCTCGGGGGGAGCTGTTTTTT.

This clonotype appeared a single time. The V call is TRBV7-2, the J call TRBJ2-5, with D hard to call. Germline-derived CDR1 and CDR2 are SGHTA and FQGNSA. This CDR3 has 16 amino acids. Trimming shortened V by 6 bases and J by 1 base, and 18 bases separated the two germline ends. The CDR3 reads CASSLRMSLLQETQYF. The CDR3 nucleotides are TGTGCCAGCAGTCTACGTATGTCGCTCCTCCAAGAGACCCAGTACTTC.

The chain joins TRBV7-8 to TRBJ1-5; the D gene is possibly TRBD1 (5 bases). This CDR3 region has 15 residues. Per the germline V gene, CDR1 is SGHVS and CDR2 is FQNEAQ. The V gene lost 5 bases and the J gene lost 6 bases, with 17 bases spanning the gap. The CDR3 DNA reads as TGTGCCAGCAGCGAGAGGAGAGGGGTCTCTCAGCCCCAGCATTTT. Protein product: CASSERRGVSQPQHF.

This chain joins TRBV6-1 and TRBJ1-2; tentatively, D is TRBD1 (5 bases). Trimming took 7 bases from V and 5 from J, leaving 17 bases between them. The CDR3 covers 14 residues. Germline assignment: CDR1 MNHNS and CDR2 SASEGT. CDR3 region: CASTSMGGDYGYTF. In DNA form, the CDR3 reads TGTGCCAGCACCTCGATGGGGGGGGATTATGGCTACACCTTC.

This clonotype was detected only once. This sequence joins TRBV2 and TRBJ1-5; D uncertain. The germline CDR1 and CDR2 sequences are SNHLY and FYNNEI. V was pared by 2 bases and J by 7 bases, with 9 bases between. The CDR3 runs to 13 residues. This chain's CDR3 is CASSELLGQPQHF. The CDR3 DNA reads as TGTGCCAGCAGTGAACTACTGGGACAGCCCCAGCATTTT.

This chain links TRBV24-1 with TRBJ1-1; 7 nucleotides line up with TRBD1. Germline values: CDR1 KGHDR, CDR2 SFDVKD. After removal of 6 bases from V and 11 bases from J, the junction contained 11 bases not matched to a gene. There are 13 residues in the CDR3. In DNA, the CDR3 is TGTGCCACCAGTCAAGGGGCAGGGGGATCGGCTTTCTTT. Amino acids: CATSQGAGGSAFF.

This clonotype came up many times. The chain uses TRBV6-5 and TRBJ2-7; 12 nucleotides match TRBD1. With 2 bases clipped from V and 2 bases from J, the junction kept 4 bases outside the gene matches. CDR3 length: 16 residues. Per germline, CDR1 MNHEY and CDR2 SVGAGI. The CDR3 DNA is TGTGCCAGCAGTTACGGGACAGGGGGCCCCCCCTACGAGCAGTACTTC. This encodes CASSYGTGGPPYEQYF.

This clonotype was detected many times. V usage is TRBV6-2 or TRBV6-3 and J usage is TRBJ1-5, with no clear D. With 4 bases removed from V and 1 base from J, the gap between germline ends came to 8 bases. Per germline, CDR1 MNHEY and CDR2 SVGEGT. The CDR3 has 14 residues. Here the CDR3 reads CASSLGWSNQPQHF. CDR3 sequence (DNA): TGTGCCAGCAGTTTGGGTTGGAGCAATCAGCCCCAGCATTTT.

The rearrangement uses TRBV11-2 and TRBJ2-7; unclear D gene. The CDR3 totals 14 residues. V lost 5 bases, J lost 3 bases, and 14 bases lay in between. CDR1 is SGHAT, CDR2 FQNNGV, per germline. The CDR3 region has the DNA TGTGCCAGCAGCCCCAGTTGGGGAAACTACGAGCAGTACTTC. It encodes CASSPSWGNYEQYF.

To note about this clonotype: This clone may be a read error of a much larger clone one base away. The CDR3 carries no conserved terminal phenylalanine or tryptophan, so it likely arises from a read error. V usage is TRBV5-6 and J usage is TRBJ1-2; D call uncertain. The germline V gene encodes CDR1 SGHDT and CDR2 YYEEEE. This CDR3 is 14 amino acids long. Trimming left V 0 bases short and J 2 bases short, with 8 bases between. As DNA, the CDR3 is TGTGCCAGCAGCTTGGAGGATCGCAACTATGGCTACACCTTG. This encodes CASSLEDRNYGYTL.

V is TRBV5-1 and J is TRBJ1-2; no clear D gene. This CDR3 comprises 14 residues. CDR1 and CDR2 from the germline V gene are SGHRS and YFSETQ. V was pared by 4 bases and J by 2 bases, with 12 bases between. CDR3 DNA: TGCGCCAGCAGCCCCGCAACAGAGAACTATGGCTACACCTTC. It is translated as CASSPATENYGYTF.

The gene calls are TRBV28 and TRBJ2-5; D remains unclear. V lost 3 bases and J lost 4, with 12 bases in between. The CDR3 covers 14 residues. Germline V gives CDR1 MDHEN, CDR2 SYDVKM. Here the CDR3 reads CASSLDPWRETQYF. CDR3 nucleotide sequence: TGTGCCAGCAGTTTGGACCCTTGGCGAGAGACCCAGTACTTC.

The rearrangement links TRBV20-1 to TRBJ2-7, with D unclear. Trimming removed 6 bases at V and 1 base at J, with 13 bases between. This CDR3 comprises 13 residues. Germline V CDR1 and CDR2: DFQATT, SNEGSKA (reference sequence). The CDR3 protein is CSARSRRSYEQYF. CDR3 coding DNA: TGCAGTGCCCGGTCTAGGCGGTCCTACGAGCAGTACTTC.

There are many counts of this clonotype. J is TRBJ2-3 and V is TRBV6-5; 8 nucleotides align to TRBD2. After removal of 0 bases from V and 2 bases from J, the junction contained 4 bases not matched to a gene. The CDR3 spans 16 residues. The germline V gene has CDR1 MNHEY and CDR2 SVGAGI. The CDR3 DNA reads as TGTGCCAGCAGTTACTCTACTAGCGGCTACACAGATACGCAGTATTTT. This codes for CASSYSTSGYTDTQYF.

The table lists this clonotype with many counts. The V gene is TRBV10-3, the J gene TRBJ2-2; 8 bases match TRBD1. This CDR3 has 14 amino acids. V lost 7 bases, J lost 5 bases, and 6 bases stayed unmatched. Germline assignment: CDR1 ENHRY and CDR2 SYGVKD. CDR3 sequence: CAINGQGRTGELFF. The CDR3 nucleotides read TGTGCCATCAATGGACAGGGACGGACCGGGGAGCTGTTTTTT.

This clonotype was counted ten times or more. V and J are TRBV20-1 and TRBJ1-1; 8 positions agree with TRBD1. J was trimmed by 4 bases and V by 5 bases; bases with no gene match: 9. The CDR3 length is 14 residues. Germline CDR1 is DFQATT and CDR2 is SNEGSKA (reference sequence). CDR3: CSAPRTGSATEAFF. The CDR3 nucleotides read TGCAGTGCTCCACGGACAGGGTCGGCCACTGAAGCTTTCTTT.

A note on this clonotype: This could be a read error, since a much larger clone is one nucleotide away. Without the conserved terminal phenylalanine or tryptophan, this CDR3 likely stems from a read error. V gene TRBV30 combines with J gene TRBJ2-7, with D possibly matching TRBD2 (7 bases). The germline gives CDR1 GTSNPN, CDR2 SVGIG (reference sequence). This CDR3 has 12 amino acids. V lost 5 bases, J lost 3 bases, and 11 bases lay in between. This CDR3 is CAWGGGIYEQYY. Here the CDR3 DNA reads TGTGCCTGGGGGGGGGGCATCTACGAGCAGTACTAC.

The chain is built from TRBV7-3 and TRBJ1-2; possible D gene TRBD1, 5 bases. V lost 1 base and J 8 bases, leaving 11 bases between the germline ends. The CDR3 covers 13 residues. The germline V gene encodes CDR1 SGHTA and CDR2 FQGTGA. CDR3 protein: CASSLIGHGGYTF. CDR3 nucleotides: TGTGCCAGCAGCTTAATAGGACACGGCGGCTACACCTTC.

Details on this clonotype: Given a much more abundant clone one base away, this may be a read error. This chain joins TRBV13 and TRBJ1-1, with 8 bases that match TRBD1. CDR3 length: 15 amino acids. V gave up 0 bases and J gave up 6 bases; unmatched junction bases: 6. CDR1 is PRHDT and CDR2 is FYEKMQ in the germline V gene (reference sequence). CDR3: CASSLGGQGDSEAFF. In DNA, the CDR3 is TGTGCCAGCAGCTTAGGAGGACAGGGTGACTCTGAAGCTTTCTTT. Drawing the rest from reference TRBV13 and TRBJ1-1, the complete variable domain is AAGVIQSPRHLIKEKRETATLKCYPIPRHDTVYWYQQGPGQDPQFLISFYEKMQSDKGSIPDRFSAQQFSDYHSELNMSSLELGDSALYFCASSLGGQGDSEAFFGQGTRLTVV.

This clonotype was picked up many times. The V gene is TRBV12-5, the J gene TRBJ1-1; 12 bases align to TRBD1. This CDR3 is 18 amino acids long. Germline V lookup: CDR1 LGHNT, CDR2 FRNRAP. The ends lost 2 bases at V and 0 bases at J; junction bases unmatched: 7. Written as DNA, the CDR3 is TGTGCTAGTGGTTTGTTCGGGACAGGGGGCCCTCTGAACACTGAAGCTTTCTTT. As protein: CASGLFGTGGPLNTEAFF.

At least ten counts were recorded for this clonotype. The rearrangement joins TRBV19 to TRBJ2-7, with 8 positions matching TRBD1. This CDR3 comprises 12 residues. The germline CDR1 and CDR2 sequences are LNHDA and SQIVND (reference sequence). Trimming at V came to 7 bases and at J to 5 bases, leaving 4 bases not matched to a gene. CDR3 region: CASNDRGHEQYF. The CDR3 DNA reads as TGTGCCAGTAATGACAGGGGACACGAGCAGTACTTC.

Details on this clonotype: A junction boundary mismatches the germline segment, possibly from a read error. The chain uses TRBV7-8 and TRBJ2-5; possible D gene TRBD1, 5 bases. The CDR3 is 13 amino acids. The germline CDR1 and CDR2 sequences are SGHVS and FQNEAQ. The CDR3 DNA reads TGTGTCAGCAGCGCAGGGTTACAAGAGACCAAGTACTTC. Protein sequence: CVSSAGLQETKYF.